Listed here are 21 T cell receptor beta chains from one sample, sequenced in a study of T cell repertoires in cytomegalovirus infection. From the reads, TCRdb called clonotypes with MiXCR, one entry per CDR3 protein. The table has about 920,000 distinct CDR3 sequences, about a third seen once. Their antigen targets remain unknown. Sequencing was performed on cultured CD8+ T cells from PBMCs, taken from culture after CMV antigen stimulation. Receptors originate from a human donor in good health (CMV status not recorded). Some clones in this sample may be carry-over from other donors' samples.

This clonotype appeared a few times. The chain combines TRBV4-1 with TRBJ2-3, with 14 bases aligning to TRBD2. Germline lookup yields CDR1 MGHRA and CDR2 YSYEKL. This CDR3 region has 15 residues. V trimming: 8 bases; J trimming: 6 bases; junction bases outside the gene matches: 7. CDR3 in DNA: TGCGCCAGCGCTGCGACTAGCGGGGGGGGTGATACGCAGTATTTT. Protein: CASAATSGGGDTQYF.

The sample holds a few counts of this clonotype. The chain couples TRBV7-3 to TRBJ1-2; D ambiguous. V dropped 2 bases and J dropped 1 base, with 11 bases sitting between them. CDR3 size: 15 residues. Germline CDR1 and CDR2: SGHTA and FQGTGA. The CDR3 DNA reads TGTGCCAGCAGCTTAGGACCGGACCGTAACTATGGCTACACCTTC. Encoded protein: CASSLGPDRNYGYTF.

V is TRBV2 and J is TRBJ2-7, with 9 nucleotides matching TRBD1. Per germline, CDR1 SNHLY and CDR2 FYNNEI. With V trimmed by 6 bases and J by 5 bases, 11 bases remained unmatched. CDR3 length: 15 residues. Here the CDR3 reads CASRRPGQGIHEQYF. CDR3 coding DNA: TGTGCCAGCAGGAGACCGGGACAGGGAATCCACGAGCAGTACTTC.

The rearrangement links TRBV15 to TRBJ1-2; TRBD1 matches 7 bases. V lost 3 bases, J lost 4 bases, and 8 bases stayed unmatched. Germline CDR1 is LNHNV and CDR2 is YYDKDF (reference sequence). The CDR3 consists of 15 residues. The CDR3 loop reads CATSSVRDSFYGYTF. Here the CDR3 DNA reads TGTGCCACCAGCAGCGTTCGGGACAGTTTCTATGGCTACACCTTC. Using reference TRBV15 and TRBJ1-2 for the parts outside the CDR3, the full variable domain is DAMVIQNPRYQVTQFGKPVTLSCSQTLNHNVMYWYQQKSSQAPKLLFHYYDKDFNNEADTPDNFQSRRPNTSFCFLDIRSPGLGDTAMYLCATSSVRDSFYGYTFGSGTRLTVV.

The rearrangement links TRBV6-5 to TRBJ2-7, with D hard to call. The germline V gene encodes CDR1 MNHEY and CDR2 SVGAGI. V lost 0 bases to trimming and J lost 5 bases, with 20 bases between them. The CDR3 is 17 amino acids. The CDR3 loop reads CASSYSMTPGPAHEQYF. CDR3 DNA sequence: TGTGCCAGCAGTTACTCGATGACCCCCGGGCCGGCTCACGAGCAGTACTTC.

V usage is TRBV4-3 and J usage is TRBJ1-1, with a tentative D call TRBD1 (5 bases). The V gene's germline CDR1 is LGHNA and CDR2 YSLEER. V lost 5 bases, J lost 4 bases, and 14 bases lay in between. The CDR3 extends over 14 amino acids. The CDR3, as DNA: TGCGCCAGCAGCTCCCGGACACAAGGCACTGAAGCTTTCTTT. This translates into CASSSRTQGTEAFF.

There are a few counts of this clonotype. This rearrangement joins TRBV27 to TRBJ1-1, with D uncertain. The CDR3 spans 13 residues. Germline assignment: CDR1 MNHEY and CDR2 SMNVEV (reference sequence). Trimming shortened V by 4 bases and J by 0 bases, and 6 bases separated the two germline ends. The CDR3 DNA sequence: TGTGCCAGCAGTTGGCAGCTGAACACTGAAGCTTTCTTT. The encoded protein is CASSWQLNTEAFF.

The chain combines TRBV10-3 with TRBJ1-1; tentatively, D is TRBD1 (5 bases). Germline loops: CDR1 ENHRY, CDR2 SYGVKD. CDR3 size: 10 residues. Trimming removed 8 bases at V and 5 bases at J, with 6 bases between. The CDR3 sequence is CAIGGTEAFF. Here the CDR3 DNA reads TGTGCCATCGGGGGAACTGAAGCTTTCTTT.

This clonotype was seen more than once but under ten times. The chain links TRBV4-3 to TRBJ1-5, with a weak D call TRBD1 (6 bases). CDR1 and CDR2 (germline): LGHNA, YSLEER. The CDR3 sequence is 15 residues long. The V gene lost 2 bases and the J gene lost 1 base, with 9 bases spanning the gap. DNA of the CDR3: TGCGCCAGCAGCCAAAAAGGGGGGAGCAATCAGCCCCAGCATTTT. This gives the protein CASSQKGGSNQPQHF.

This clonotype was found once. The chain is built from TRBV6-5 and TRBJ2-1; maybe TRBD1 (5 bases). The CDR3 has 14 amino acids. V was pared by 4 bases and J by 8 bases, with 15 bases between. In germline, CDR1 is MNHEY, CDR2 SVGAGI. CDR3 DNA: TGTGCCAGCAGTTGGCGGCAGGGTGGGGATGAGCAGTTCTTC. Protein sequence: CASSWRQGGDEQFF.

In this sample, this clonotype turned up many times. The rearrangement uses TRBV27 and TRBJ1-4, with no clear D. Trimming removed 2 bases at V and 0 bases at J, with 4 bases between. From germline, CDR1 is MNHEY and CDR2 SMNVEV (reference sequence). This CDR3 has 14 amino acids. The CDR3 spells CASSLVATNEKLFF. The CDR3 nucleotides read TGTGCCAGCAGTTTAGTTGCAACTAATGAAAAACTGTTTTTT.

For this clonotype: A read error may produce the germline difference seen at one junction end. This sequence joins TRBV15 and TRBJ1-1, with D perhaps TRBD1 (5 bases). Germline lookup yields CDR1 LNHNV and CDR2 YYDKDF (reference sequence). The length of the CDR3 is 12 residues. The CDR3 protein is CATSTGGTEAFF. CDR3 nucleotide sequence: TGTGCCACTAGCACGGGGGGCACTGAAGCTTTCTTT.

CDR3 DNA: TGTGCCACCAGCAGAGATAGAAGGGGCTATGAGCAGTTCTTC. This sequence encodes CATSRDRRGYEQFF. The chain has TRBV15 and TRBJ2-1, with a tentative D call TRBD1 (5 bases). The V end was cut by 0 bases, the J end by 8 bases, with 11 bases between. The CDR3 spans 14 residues. Germline V gene sequence: CDR1 LNHNV, CDR2 YYDKDF (reference sequence).

The chain recombines TRBV5-1 with TRBJ2-2; 7 bases match TRBD2. The V gene end was trimmed by 0 bases and the J gene end by 3 bases; junction bases not matched to a gene: 8. This CDR3 has 17 residues. Germline V gene data show CDR1 as SGHRS and CDR2 as YFSETQ. The CDR3 DNA follows: TGCGCCAGCAGCTTGGGGACTGGCGGGGGTGACACCGGGGAGCTGTTTTTT. Its protein is CASSLGTGGGDTGELFF.

The genes are TRBV5-1 and TRBJ1-2; a possible D gene is TRBD1 (6 bases). The germline V and J ends were trimmed by 0 bases and 7 bases, with 16 bases remaining between them. Germline lookup yields CDR1 SGHRS and CDR2 YFSETQ. The CDR3 totals 15 residues. This CDR3 is CASSLVGGSSFGYTF. Written as DNA, the CDR3 is TGCGCCAGCAGCTTGGTTGGGGGCAGCTCTTTTGGCTACACCTTC.

V usage is TRBV28 and J usage is TRBJ1-5; D gene unclear. The CDR3 runs 13 residues. Looked up from germline, CDR1 is MDHEN and CDR2 is SYDVKM. The V gene lost 3 bases and the J gene lost 7 bases, with 10 bases spanning the gap. The CDR3 nucleotides are TGTGCCAGCAGTTTTTCCGGGTACCAGCCCCAGCATTTT. Amino acids: CASSFSGYQPQHF.

Only a few counts were recorded for this clonotype. The rearrangement uses TRBV12-3 or TRBV12-4 and TRBJ2-1, with D possibly matching TRBD2 (5 bases). The CDR3 sequence is 16 residues long. With 6 bases removed from V and 0 bases from J, the gap between germline ends came to 15 bases. The CDR3 spells CASSLDSLSSYNEQFF. The CDR3 DNA sequence: TGTGCCAGCAGCTTGGACTCCCTGAGCTCCTACAATGAGCAGTTCTTC.

This chain links TRBV12-3 or TRBV12-4 with TRBJ1-2; D uncertain. Between the trimmed V and J ends, which lost 7 bases and 2 bases, there was a span of 20 bases. The CDR3 is 16 residues long. The CDR3 spells CASTLRAEFSNYGYTF. CDR3 nucleotide sequence: TGTGCCAGCACCCTCCGGGCCGAATTCAGCAACTATGGCTACACCTTC.

The V gene is TRBV14, the J gene TRBJ2-7, with D uncertain. V lost 4 bases to trimming and J lost 1 base, with 17 bases between them. CDR1 SGHDN and CDR2 FVKESK come from the germline V gene. The CDR3 totals 16 residues. Here the CDR3 reads CASSLEEGSCSYEQYV. CDR3 DNA sequence: TGTGCCAGCAGCCTAGAGGAAGGGTCTTGTTCCTACGAGCAGTACGTC.

This clonotype was counted between two and nine times. The rearrangement uses TRBV4-1 and TRBJ1-6; no firm D call. The germline V gene has CDR1 MGHRA and CDR2 YSYEKL. This CDR3 has 16 amino acids. Deletions cut 0 bases from V and 7 bases from J, with 13 bases between. DNA for the CDR3: TGCGCCAGCAGCCAAGAGTGGGTATTATTAAATTCACCCCTCCACTTT. The encoded protein is CASSQEWVLLNSPLHF.

The V and J genes are TRBV5-6 and TRBJ2-7, with no clear D. CDR1 and CDR2 from the germline V gene are SGHDT and YYEEEE. Trimming shortened V by 0 bases and J by 5 bases, and 3 bases separated the two germline ends. The CDR3 loop spans 11 amino acids. Here the CDR3 reads CASSLENEQYV. The CDR3, as DNA: TGTGCCAGCAGCTTGGAAAACGAGCAGTACGTC.